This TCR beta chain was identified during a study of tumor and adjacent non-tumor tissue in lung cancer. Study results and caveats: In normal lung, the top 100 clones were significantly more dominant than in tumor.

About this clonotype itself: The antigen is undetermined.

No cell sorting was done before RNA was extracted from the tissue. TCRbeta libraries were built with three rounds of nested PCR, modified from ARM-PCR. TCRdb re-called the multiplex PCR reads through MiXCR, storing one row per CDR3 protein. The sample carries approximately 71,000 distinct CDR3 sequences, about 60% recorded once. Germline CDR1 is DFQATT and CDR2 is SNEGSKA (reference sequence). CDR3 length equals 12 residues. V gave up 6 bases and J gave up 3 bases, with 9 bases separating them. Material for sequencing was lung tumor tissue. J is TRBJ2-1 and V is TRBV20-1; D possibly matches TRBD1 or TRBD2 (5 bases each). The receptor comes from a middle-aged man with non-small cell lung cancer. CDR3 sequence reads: CSAEGHYNEQFF. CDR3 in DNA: TGCAGTGCCGAGGGGCACTACAATGAGCAGTTCTTC.